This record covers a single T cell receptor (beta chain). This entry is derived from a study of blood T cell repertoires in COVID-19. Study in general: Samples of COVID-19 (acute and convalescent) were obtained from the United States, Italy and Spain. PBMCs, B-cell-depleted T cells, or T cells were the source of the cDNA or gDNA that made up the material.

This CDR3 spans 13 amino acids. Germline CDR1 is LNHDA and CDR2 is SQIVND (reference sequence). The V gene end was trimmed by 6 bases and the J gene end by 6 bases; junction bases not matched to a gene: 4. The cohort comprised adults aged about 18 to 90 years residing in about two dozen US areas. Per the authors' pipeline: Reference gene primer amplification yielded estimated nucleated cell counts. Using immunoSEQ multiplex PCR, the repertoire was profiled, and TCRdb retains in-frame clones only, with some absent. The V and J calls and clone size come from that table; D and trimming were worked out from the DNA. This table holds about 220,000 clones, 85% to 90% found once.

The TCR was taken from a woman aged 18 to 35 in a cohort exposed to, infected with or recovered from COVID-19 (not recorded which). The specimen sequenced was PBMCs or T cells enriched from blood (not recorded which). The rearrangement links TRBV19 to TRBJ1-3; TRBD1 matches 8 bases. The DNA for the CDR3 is TGTGCCAGTAGCTCGGGACAGGAAAACACCATATATTTT. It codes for CASSSGQENTIYF. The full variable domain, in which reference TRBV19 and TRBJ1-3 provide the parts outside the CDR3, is DGGITQSPKYLFRKEGQNVTLSCEQNLNHDAMYWYRQDPGQGLRLIYYSQIVNDFQKGDIAEGYSVSREKKESFPLTVTSAQKNPTAFYLCASSSGQENTIYFGEGSWLTVV.